This entry features one T cell receptor beta chain sequence. Its antigen is currently unknown. These data originate in a study of T-cell memory formation after mild COVID-19. Looking at the study overall: Clustering of TCRs was largely donor specific.

Study conclusions and caveats: Clones contracting day 15 to 85 were balanced CD4/CD8; later expanders leaned CD4+.

There are 14 residues in the CDR3. Germline-derived CDR1 and CDR2 are SGHTA and FQGNSA. V gave up 1 base and J gave up 9 bases, with 14 bases separating them. Constant-segment primers were used for 5'RACE, and the resulting TCR alpha and TCR beta cDNA libraries carried sample barcodes and UMIs. MiXCR, run by TCRdb on the 5' RACE reads, gives a single entry per CDR3 protein. The table includes roughly 250,000 distinct CDR3 sequences, roughly 15% detected once. This clonotype was obtained from a man aged 18 to 29 who had mild COVID-19 (a few samples of this study predate the infection). Cell type and time point are not known. The chain recombines TRBV7-2 with TRBJ2-3, with a weak D call TRBD1 (5 bases). The material sequenced was PBMCs or a T cell subset sorted from them (not recorded which). This chain's CDR3 is CASSLVDSRITQYF. CDR3 DNA sequence: TGTGCCAGCAGCTTAGTAGACAGTCGCATAACGCAGTATTTT.